The present TCR beta chain was sequenced within a study of shared clonotypes between healthy human individuals. Using immunoSEQ multiplex PCR, the repertoire was profiled, and TCRdb retains in-frame clones only, with some absent. Of approximately 2,000,000 clones listed, roughly 90% are singletons. A word on this clone: Its target is unknown.

The CDR3 has 14 amino acids. The germline CDR1 and CDR2 sequences are SNHLY and FYNNEI. V was trimmed by 6 bases and J by 10 bases, leaving 19 bases between them. Whole-study findings and limits: Sampling covered nothing but blood. Tissue TCR repertoires likely differ from those found in blood. Naive subsets usually exceeded memory subsets in estimated richness. Large depth notwithstanding, sorted-subset sequencing proved incomplete by rarefaction.

Material: naive CD4+ T cells from PBMCs. Subset: CD45RA+ positively selected. The source is a man aged 18 to 35 in good health. Some clones in this sample may be carry-over from other donors' samples. This chain joins TRBV2 and TRBJ2-1, with a tentative D call TRBD2 (5 bases). The CDR3 spells CASSVDGGSDEQFF. The DNA for the CDR3 is TGTGCCAGCAGCGTGGATGGTGGGAGCGACGAGCAGTTCTTC.